The TCR beta chain described here comes from a study of CD8 T cells in Susac syndrome. Whole-study findings and limits: The study recognized that its TCR sequencing and HLA analysis covered a relatively small number of individuals.

When the RNA was reverse transcribed, random hexamers were used with an input of about 0.5 to 1 ug. TCRdb independently ran MiXCR on the immunoSEQ multiplex PCR reads; one entry per CDR3 protein. The sample includes around 300,000 distinct CDR3 sequences, 75% to 85% of them seen just once. The CD8+ and CD4+ T cells were negatively isolated, with the TEMRA cells enriched by FACS. With 11 bases removed from V and 0 bases from J, the gap between germline ends came to 16 bases. CDR1 and CDR2 (germline): LNHDA, SQIVND (reference sequence). The CDR3 runs to 15 residues. In regard to this clonotype: As yet, its antigen is unknown.

The gene calls are TRBV19 and TRBJ2-2; the D is unclear. This receptor was taken from a human donor with multiple sclerosis. Sequencing was carried out using CD8+ T cells from PBMCs. CDR3 protein: CACAPYIANTGELFF. The CDR3 bases are TGTGCCTGCGCCCCGTATATCGCGAACACCGGGGAGCTGTTTTTT.